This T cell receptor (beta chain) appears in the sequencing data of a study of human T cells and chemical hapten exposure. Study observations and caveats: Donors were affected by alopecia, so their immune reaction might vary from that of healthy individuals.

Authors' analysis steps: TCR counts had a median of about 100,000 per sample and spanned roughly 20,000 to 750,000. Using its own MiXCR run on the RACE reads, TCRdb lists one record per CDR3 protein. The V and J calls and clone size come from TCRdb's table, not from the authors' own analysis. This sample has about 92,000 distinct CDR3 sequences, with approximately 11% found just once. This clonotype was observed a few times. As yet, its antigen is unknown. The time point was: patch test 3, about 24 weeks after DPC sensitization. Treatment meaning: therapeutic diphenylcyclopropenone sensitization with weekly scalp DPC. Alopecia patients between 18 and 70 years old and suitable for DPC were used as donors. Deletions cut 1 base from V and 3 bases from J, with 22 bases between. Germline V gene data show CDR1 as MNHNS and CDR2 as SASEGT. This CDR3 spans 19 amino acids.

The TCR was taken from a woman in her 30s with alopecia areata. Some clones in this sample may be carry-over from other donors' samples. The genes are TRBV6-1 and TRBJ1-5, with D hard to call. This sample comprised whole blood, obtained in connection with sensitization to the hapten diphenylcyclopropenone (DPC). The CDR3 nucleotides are TGTGCCAGCAGTGAAGATCCCCTGGCCAGTAGTTGGATCAATCAGCCCCAGCATTTT. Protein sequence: CASSEDPLASSWINQPQHF.